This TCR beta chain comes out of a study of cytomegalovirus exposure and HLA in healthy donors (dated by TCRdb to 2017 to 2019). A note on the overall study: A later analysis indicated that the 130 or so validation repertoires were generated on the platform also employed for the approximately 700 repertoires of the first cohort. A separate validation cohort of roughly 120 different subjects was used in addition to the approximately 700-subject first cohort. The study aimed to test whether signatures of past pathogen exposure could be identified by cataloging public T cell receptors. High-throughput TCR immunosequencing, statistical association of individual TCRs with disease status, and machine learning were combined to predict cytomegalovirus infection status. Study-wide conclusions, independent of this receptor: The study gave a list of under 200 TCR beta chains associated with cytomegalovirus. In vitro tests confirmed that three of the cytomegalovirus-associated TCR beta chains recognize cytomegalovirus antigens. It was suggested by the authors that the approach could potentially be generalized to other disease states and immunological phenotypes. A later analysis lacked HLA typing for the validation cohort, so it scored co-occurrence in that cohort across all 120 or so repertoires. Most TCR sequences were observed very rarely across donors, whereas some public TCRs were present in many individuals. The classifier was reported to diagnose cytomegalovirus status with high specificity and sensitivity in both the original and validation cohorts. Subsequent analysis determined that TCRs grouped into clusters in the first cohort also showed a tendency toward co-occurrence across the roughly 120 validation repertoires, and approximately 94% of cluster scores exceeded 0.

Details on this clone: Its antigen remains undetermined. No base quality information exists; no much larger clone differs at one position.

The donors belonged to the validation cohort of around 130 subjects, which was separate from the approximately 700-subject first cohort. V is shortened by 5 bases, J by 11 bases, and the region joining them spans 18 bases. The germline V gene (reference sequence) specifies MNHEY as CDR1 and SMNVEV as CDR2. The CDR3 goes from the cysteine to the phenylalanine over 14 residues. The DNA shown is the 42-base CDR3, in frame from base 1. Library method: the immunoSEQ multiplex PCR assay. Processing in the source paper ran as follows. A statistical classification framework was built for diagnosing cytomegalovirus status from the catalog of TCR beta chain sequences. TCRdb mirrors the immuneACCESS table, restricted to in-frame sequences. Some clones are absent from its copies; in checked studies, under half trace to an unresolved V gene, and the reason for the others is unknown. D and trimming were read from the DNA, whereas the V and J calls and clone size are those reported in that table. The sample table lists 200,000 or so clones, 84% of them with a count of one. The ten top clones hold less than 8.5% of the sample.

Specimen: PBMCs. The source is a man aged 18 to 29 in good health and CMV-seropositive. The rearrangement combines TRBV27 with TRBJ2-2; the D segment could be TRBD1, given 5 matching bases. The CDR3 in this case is CASSLILGHGELFF. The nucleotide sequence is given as TGTGCCAGCAGTCTGATCCTGGGGCACGGAGAGCTGTTTTTT.